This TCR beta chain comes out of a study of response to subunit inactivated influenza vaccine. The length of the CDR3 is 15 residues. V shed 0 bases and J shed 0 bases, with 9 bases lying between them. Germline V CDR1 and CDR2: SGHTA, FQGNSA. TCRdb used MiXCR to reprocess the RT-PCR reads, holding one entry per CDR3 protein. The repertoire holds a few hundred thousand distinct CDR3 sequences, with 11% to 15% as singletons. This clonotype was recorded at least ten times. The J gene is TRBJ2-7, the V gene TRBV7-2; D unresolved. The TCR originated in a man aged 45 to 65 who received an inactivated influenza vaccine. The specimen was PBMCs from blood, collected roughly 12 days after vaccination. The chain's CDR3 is CASSLALGSSYEQYF. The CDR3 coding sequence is TGTGCCAGCAGCTTAGCGCTCGGCAGCTCCTACGAGCAGTACTTC.